This TCR beta chain was retrieved from a study of regulatory T cells in long-lasting Graves disease. As for time point: newly diagnosed GD, antithyroid drugs for less than 3 months. Construction of the TCR library relied on RNA isolated from PBMCs. Blood from the periphery, approximately 10 milliliters in all, was drawn into EDTA tubes. Germline V gene sequence: CDR1 SGHAT, CDR2 FQNNGV. V shed 5 bases and J 0 bases; nucleotides not matched to a gene: 10. The CDR3 is 17 residues long. iRepertoire HTBI primers and Arm-PCR of CDR3 regions built TCR beta libraries. TCRdb used MiXCR to reprocess the multiplex PCR reads, holding one entry per CDR3 protein. The table shows more than 350,000 distinct CDR3 sequences, with 15% occurring only once. The sample also formed part of further work on T cells in Graves' hyperthyroidism and ophthalmopathy.

This chain joins TRBV11-2 and TRBJ2-1, with TRBD2 matching over 7 bases. The TCR originated in a woman aged 25 to 45 with Graves disease. Sequencing used peripheral blood mononuclear cells (PBMCs), obtained at new diagnosis, from a patient treated with antithyroid drugs. The CDR3 sequence is CASSQAASGNSYNEQFF. As DNA, the CDR3 is TGTGCCAGCAGCCAGGCGGCTAGCGGTAACTCCTACAATGAGCAGTTCTTC. The full variable domain, rest sourced from reference TRBV11-2 and TRBJ2-1, is EAGVAQSPRYKIIEKRQSVAFWCNPISGHATLYWYQQILGQGPKLLIQFQNNGVVDDSQLPKDRFSAERLKGVDSTLKIQPAKLEDSAVYLCASSQAASGNSYNEQFFGPGTRLTVL.